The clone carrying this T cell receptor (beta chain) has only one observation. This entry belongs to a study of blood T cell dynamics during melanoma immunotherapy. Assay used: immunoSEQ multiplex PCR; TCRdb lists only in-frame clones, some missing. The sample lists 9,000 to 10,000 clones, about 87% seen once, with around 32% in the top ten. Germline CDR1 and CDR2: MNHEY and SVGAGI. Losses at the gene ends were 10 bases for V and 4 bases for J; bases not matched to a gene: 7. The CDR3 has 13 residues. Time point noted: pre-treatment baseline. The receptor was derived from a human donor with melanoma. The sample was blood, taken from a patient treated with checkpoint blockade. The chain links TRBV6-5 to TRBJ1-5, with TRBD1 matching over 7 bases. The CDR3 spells CAIREQGNQPQHF. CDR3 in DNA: TGTGCCATCAGAGAACAGGGGAATCAGCCCCAGCATTTT.